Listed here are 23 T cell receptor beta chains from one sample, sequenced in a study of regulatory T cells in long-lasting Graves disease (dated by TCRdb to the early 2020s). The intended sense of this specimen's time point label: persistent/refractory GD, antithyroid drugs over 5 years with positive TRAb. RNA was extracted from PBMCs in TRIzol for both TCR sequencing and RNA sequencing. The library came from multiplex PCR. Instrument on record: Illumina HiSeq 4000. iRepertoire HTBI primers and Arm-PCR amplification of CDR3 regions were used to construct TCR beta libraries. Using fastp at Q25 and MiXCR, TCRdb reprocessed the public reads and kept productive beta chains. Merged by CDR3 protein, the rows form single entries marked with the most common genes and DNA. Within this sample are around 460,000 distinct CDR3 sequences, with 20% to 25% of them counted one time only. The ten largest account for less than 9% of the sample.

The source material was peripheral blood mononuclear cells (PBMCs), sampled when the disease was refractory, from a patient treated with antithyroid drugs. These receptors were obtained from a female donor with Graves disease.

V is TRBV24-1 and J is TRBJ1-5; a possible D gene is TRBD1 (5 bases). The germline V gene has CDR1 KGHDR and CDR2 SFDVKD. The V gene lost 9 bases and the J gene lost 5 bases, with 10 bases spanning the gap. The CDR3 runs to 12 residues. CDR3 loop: CATGGYDQPQHF. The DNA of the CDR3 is TGTGCCACCGGGGGGTATGATCAGCCCCAGCATTTT.

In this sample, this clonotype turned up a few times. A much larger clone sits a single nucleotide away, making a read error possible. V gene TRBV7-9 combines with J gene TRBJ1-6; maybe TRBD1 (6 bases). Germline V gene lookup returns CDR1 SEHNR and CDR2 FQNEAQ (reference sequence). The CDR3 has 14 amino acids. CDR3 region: CASSIDTGSSPPHF. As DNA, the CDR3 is TGTGCCAGCAGCATAGATACAGGGAGTTCACCCCCCCACTTT.

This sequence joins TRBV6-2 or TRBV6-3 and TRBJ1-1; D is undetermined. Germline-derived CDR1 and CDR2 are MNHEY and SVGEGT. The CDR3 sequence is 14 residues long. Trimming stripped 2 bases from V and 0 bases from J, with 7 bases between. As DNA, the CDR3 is TGTGCCAGCAGTTACAGTGTGGTGAACACTGAAGCTTTCTTT. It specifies CASSYSVVNTEAFF.

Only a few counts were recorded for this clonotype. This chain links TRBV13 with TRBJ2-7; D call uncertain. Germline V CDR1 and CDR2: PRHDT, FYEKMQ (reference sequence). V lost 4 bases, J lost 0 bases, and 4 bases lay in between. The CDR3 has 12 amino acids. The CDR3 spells CASSSVSYEQYF. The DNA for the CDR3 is TGTGCCAGCAGCTCCGTCTCCTACGAGCAGTACTTC.

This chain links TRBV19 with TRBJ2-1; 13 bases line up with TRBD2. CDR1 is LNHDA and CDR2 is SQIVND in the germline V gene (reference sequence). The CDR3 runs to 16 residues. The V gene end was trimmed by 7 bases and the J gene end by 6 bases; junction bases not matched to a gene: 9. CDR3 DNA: TGTGCCAGTAACGGCGAACGGACTAGCGGGAGCAATGAGCAGTTCTTC. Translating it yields CASNGERTSGSNEQFF. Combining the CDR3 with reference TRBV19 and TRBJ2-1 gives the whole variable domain DGGITQSPKYLFRKEGQNVTLSCEQNLNHDAMYWYRQDPGQGLRLIYYSQIVNDFQKGDIAEGYSVSREKKESFPLTVTSAQKNPTAFYLCASNGERTSGSNEQFFGPGTRLTVL.

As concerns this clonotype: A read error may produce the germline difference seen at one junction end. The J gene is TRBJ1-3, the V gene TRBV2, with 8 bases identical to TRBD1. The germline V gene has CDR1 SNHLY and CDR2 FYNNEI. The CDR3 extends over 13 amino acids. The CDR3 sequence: CASSRGLGSTIYF. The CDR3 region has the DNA TGTGCCAGCTCCAGGGGGCTCGGAAGCACCATATATTTT.

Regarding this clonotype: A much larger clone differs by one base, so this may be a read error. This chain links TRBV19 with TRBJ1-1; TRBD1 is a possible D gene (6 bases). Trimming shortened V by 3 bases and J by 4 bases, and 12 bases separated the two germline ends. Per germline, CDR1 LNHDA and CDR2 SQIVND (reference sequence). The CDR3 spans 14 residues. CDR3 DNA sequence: TGTGCCAGTAGTATGGCAAGGGGGGTCACTGAAGCTTTCTTT. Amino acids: CASSMARGVTEAFF.

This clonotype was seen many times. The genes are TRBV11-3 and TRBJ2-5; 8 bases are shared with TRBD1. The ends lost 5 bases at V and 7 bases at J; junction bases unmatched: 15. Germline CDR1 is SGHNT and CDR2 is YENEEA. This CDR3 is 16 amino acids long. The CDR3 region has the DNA TGTGCCAGCAGCCCCGGGACAGGCGAGGTCGAAGGGACCCAGTACTTC. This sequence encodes CASSPGTGEVEGTQYF.

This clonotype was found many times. The CDR3 region is CASSSKGTTGELFF. Written as DNA, the CDR3 is TGTGCCAGCAGTTCGAAAGGGACTACCGGGGAGCTGTTTTTT. The chain recombines TRBV28 with TRBJ2-2, with TRBD2 as a possible D gene (6 bases). The germline V gene has CDR1 MDHEN and CDR2 SYDVKM. CDR3 length: 14 amino acids. The V gene lost 4 bases and the J gene lost 5 bases, with 11 bases spanning the gap.

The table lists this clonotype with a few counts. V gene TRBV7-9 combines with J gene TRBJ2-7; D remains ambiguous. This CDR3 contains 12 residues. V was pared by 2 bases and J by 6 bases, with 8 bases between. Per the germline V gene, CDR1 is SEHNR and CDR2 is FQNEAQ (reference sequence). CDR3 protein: CASSLTASEQYF. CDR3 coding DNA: TGTGCCAGCAGCTTAACGGCATCCGAGCAGTACTTC.

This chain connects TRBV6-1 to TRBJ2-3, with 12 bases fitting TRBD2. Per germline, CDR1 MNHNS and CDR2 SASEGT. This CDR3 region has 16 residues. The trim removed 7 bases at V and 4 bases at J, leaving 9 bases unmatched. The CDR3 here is CASTPSGGAAADTQYF. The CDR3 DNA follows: TGTGCCAGCACCCCTAGCGGGGGGGCCGCCGCAGATACGCAGTATTTT.

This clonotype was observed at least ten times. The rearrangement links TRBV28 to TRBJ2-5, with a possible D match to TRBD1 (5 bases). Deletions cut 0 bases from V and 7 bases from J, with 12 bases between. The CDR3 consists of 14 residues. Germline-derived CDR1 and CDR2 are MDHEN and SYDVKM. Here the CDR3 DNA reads TGTGCCAGCAGTTTATGGGCCAGGGAAGGGACCCAGTACTTC. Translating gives CASSLWAREGTQYF.

The CDR3 nucleotides read TGCAGCGCTGCCAGTCTGGACAGCTACGAGCAGTACTTC. This gives the protein CSAASLDSYEQYF. V is TRBV29-1 and J is TRBJ2-7, with D possibly TRBD1 on 6 matching bases. This CDR3 spans 13 amino acids. V was trimmed by 7 bases and J by 3 bases, leaving 16 bases between them. CDR1 is SQVTM, CDR2 ANQGSEA, per germline.

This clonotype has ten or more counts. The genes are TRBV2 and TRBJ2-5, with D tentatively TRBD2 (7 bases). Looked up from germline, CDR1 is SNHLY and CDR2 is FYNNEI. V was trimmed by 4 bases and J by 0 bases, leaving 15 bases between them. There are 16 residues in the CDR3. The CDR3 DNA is TGTGCCAGCAGTGCGTACCGGGGGGCGTACCAAGAGACCCAGTACTTC. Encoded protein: CASSAYRGAYQETQYF.

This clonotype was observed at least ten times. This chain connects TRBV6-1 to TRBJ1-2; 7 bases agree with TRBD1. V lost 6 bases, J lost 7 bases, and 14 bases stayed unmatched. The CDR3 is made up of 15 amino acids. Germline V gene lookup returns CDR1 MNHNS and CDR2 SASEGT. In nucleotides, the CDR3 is TGTGCCAGCAGGGAAACAGGGGCCAGTATCGGTGGCTACACCTTC. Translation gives CASRETGASIGGYTF.

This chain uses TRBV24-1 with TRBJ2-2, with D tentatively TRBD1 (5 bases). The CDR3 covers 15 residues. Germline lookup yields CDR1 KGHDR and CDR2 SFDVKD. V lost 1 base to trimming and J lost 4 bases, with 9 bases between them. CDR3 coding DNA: TGTGCCACCAGTGATTTAGGACAATTCACCGGGGAGCTGTTTTTT. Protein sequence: CATSDLGQFTGELFF.

CDR3 DNA sequence: TGTGCCAGTGTCAGGCCGGGGAGCCCTGGGGCCAACGTCCTGACTTTC. This gives the protein CASVRPGSPGANVLTF. This sequence joins TRBV19 and TRBJ2-6, with a weak D call TRBD2 (5 bases). This CDR3 spans 16 amino acids. V lost 8 bases to trimming and J lost 2 bases, with 16 bases between them. Germline loops: CDR1 LNHDA, CDR2 SQIVND (reference sequence). Drawing the rest from reference TRBV19 and TRBJ2-6, the complete variable domain is DGGITQSPKYLFRKEGQNVTLSCEQNLNHDAMYWYRQDPGQGLRLIYYSQIVNDFQKGDIAEGYSVSREKKESFPLTVTSAQKNPTAFYLCASVRPGSPGANVLTFGAGSRLTVL.

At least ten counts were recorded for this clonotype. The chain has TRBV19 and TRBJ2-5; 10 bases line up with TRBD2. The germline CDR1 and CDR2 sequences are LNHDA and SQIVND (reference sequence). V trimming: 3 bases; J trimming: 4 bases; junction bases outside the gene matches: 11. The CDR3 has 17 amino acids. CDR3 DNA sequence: TGTGCCAGTAGTATGTCGGGGTCTAGCGGGAGTGGAGAGACCCAGTACTTC. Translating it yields CASSMSGSSGSGETQYF.

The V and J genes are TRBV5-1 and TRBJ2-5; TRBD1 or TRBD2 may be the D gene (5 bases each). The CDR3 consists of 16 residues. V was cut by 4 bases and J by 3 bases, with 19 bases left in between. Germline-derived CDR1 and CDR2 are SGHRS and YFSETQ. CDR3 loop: CASSPWAGRAKETQYF. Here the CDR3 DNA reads TGCGCCAGCAGCCCTTGGGCAGGGCGGGCCAAAGAGACCCAGTACTTC.

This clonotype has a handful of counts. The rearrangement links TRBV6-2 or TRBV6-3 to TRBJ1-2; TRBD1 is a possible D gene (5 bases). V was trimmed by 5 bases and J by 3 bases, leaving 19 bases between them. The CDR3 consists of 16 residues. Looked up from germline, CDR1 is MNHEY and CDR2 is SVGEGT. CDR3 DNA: TGTGCCAGCAGTCCACCTATATCAGGGAGAGACTATGGCTACACCTTC. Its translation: CASSPPISGRDYGYTF.

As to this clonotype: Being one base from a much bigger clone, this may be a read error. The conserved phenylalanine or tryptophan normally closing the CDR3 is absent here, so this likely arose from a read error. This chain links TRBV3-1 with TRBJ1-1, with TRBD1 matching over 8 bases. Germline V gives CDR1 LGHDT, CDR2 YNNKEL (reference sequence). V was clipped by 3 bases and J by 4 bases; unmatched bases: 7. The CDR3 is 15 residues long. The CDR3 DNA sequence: TGTGCCAGCAGCCAGGACAGGGACAAGGTCACTGAAGCTTTCTCT. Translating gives CASSQDRDKVTEAFS.

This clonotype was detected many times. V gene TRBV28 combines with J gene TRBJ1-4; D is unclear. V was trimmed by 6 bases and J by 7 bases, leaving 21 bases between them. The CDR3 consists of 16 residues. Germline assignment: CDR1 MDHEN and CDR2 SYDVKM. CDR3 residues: CASSTLTRVTGEKLFF. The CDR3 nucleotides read TGTGCCAGCAGCACCCTCACCAGAGTTACGGGTGAAAAACTGTTTTTT.

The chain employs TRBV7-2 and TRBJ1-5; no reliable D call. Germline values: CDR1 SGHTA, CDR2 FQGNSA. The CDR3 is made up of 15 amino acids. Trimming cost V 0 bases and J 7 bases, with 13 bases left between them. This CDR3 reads CASSLAPLIGQPQHF. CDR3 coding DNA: TGTGCCAGCAGCTTAGCGCCCTTAATAGGGCAGCCCCAGCATTTT.